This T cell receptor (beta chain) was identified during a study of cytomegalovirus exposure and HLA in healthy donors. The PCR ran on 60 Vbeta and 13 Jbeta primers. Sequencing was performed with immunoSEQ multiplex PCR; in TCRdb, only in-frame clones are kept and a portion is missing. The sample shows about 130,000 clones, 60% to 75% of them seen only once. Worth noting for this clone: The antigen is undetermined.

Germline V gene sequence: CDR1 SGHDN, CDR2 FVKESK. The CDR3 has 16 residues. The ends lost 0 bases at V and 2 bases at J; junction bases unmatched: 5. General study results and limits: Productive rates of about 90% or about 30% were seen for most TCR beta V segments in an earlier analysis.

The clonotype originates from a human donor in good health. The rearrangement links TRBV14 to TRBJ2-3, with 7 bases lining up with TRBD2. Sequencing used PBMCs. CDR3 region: CASSQERGDLTDTQYF. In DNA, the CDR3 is TGTGCCAGCAGCCAAGAACGGGGGGACCTCACAGATACGCAGTATTTT.